Listed here are 2 T cell receptor beta chains from one sample, sequenced in a study of human T cells and chemical hapten exposure. As to time point: patch test 2, 6 weeks after DPC sensitization. The treatment here: therapeutic diphenylcyclopropenone sensitization with weekly scalp DPC. Using its own MiXCR run on the RACE reads, TCRdb lists one record per CDR3 protein. Here the sample spans approximately 89,000 distinct CDR3 sequences, 6.6% being singletons. Material: whole blood, obtained in connection with sensitization to the hapten diphenylcyclopropenone (DPC). Source of these receptors: a woman aged 30 to 39 with alopecia areata. Some clones in this sample may be carry-over from other donors' samples.

This clonotype was seen at least ten times. The chain uses TRBV7-6 and TRBJ2-7; TRBD1 is a possible D gene (6 bases). V was shortened by 0 bases and J by 6 bases, with 12 bases between the two germline ends. The CDR3 runs 14 residues. Germline loops: CDR1 SGHVS, CDR2 FNYEAQ. CDR3 loop: CASSLADRGSEQYF. The CDR3 DNA is TGTGCCAGCAGCTTAGCGGACAGAGGGAGCGAGCAGTACTTC. The whole variable domain, remainder taken from reference TRBV7-6 and TRBJ2-7, is GAGVSQSPRYKVTKRGQDVALRCDPISGHVSLYWYRQALGQGPEFLTYFNYEAQQDKSGLPNDRFSAERPEGSISTLTIQRTEQRDSAMYRCASSLADRGSEQYFGPGTRLTVT.

This clonotype occurred many times. This chain links TRBV9 with TRBJ2-2, with D unresolved. The V end lost 0 bases, the J end lost 1 base, and 7 bases lay between the germline ends. The CDR3 extends over 15 amino acids. Germline V gene data show CDR1 as SGDLS and CDR2 as YYNGEE. The CDR3 coding sequence is TGTGCCAGCAGCGTAGAACTCCTGAACACCGGGGAGCTGTTTTTT. Its translation is CASSVELLNTGELFF.